Below, one T cell receptor beta chain is given with its context. Its target is not known. The source of the sample is a study of cytomegalovirus exposure and HLA in healthy donors. Findings and limits, study-wide: Both high specificity and high sensitivity reportedly marked the classifier's diagnosis of cytomegalovirus status. CMV serostatus was the only immune exposure information that was available. Reportedly, a later analysis found an Asian-associated ancestry cluster had fewer N-insertions than the roughly 670-donor mean.

V lost 3 bases, J lost 5 bases, and 16 bases lay in between. Germline V gene sequence: CDR1 SGHNT, CDR2 YYREEE (reference sequence). The CDR3 runs 15 residues. Use of 60 Vbeta and 13 Jbeta primers characterized the PCR. Sequencing was performed with immunoSEQ multiplex PCR; in TCRdb, only in-frame clones are kept and a portion is missing. The table lists approximately 90,000 clones, more than 70% of them singletons. This clonotype was sampled from a man between 25 and 39 years old in good health and CMV-seronegative. This chain joins TRBV5-4 and TRBJ2-3; D is ambiguous. The sequencing input was PBMCs. CDR3: CASSSVKTAVDTQYF. The CDR3, as DNA: TGTGCCAGCAGCTCCGTCAAGACTGCGGTAGATACGCAGTATTTT.